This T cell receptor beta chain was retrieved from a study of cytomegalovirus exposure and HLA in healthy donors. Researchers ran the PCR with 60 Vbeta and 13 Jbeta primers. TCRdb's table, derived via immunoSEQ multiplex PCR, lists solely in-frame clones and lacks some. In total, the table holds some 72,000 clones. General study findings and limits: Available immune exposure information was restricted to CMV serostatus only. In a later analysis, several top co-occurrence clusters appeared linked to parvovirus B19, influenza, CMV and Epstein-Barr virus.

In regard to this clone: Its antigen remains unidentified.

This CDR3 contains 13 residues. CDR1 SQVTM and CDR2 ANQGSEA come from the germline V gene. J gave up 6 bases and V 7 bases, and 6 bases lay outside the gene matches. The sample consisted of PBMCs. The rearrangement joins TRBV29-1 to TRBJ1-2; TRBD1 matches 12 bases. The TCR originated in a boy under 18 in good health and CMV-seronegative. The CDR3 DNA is TGCAGCGATACGGGACAGGGGGCTAATGGCTACACCTTC. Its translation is CSDTGQGANGYTF.